This is a list of T cell receptor beta chains from one sample in a study of cytomegalovirus exposure and HLA in healthy donors. Some clones are missing from TCRdb's copy, which holds only in-frame ones; the method was immunoSEQ multiplex PCR. The sample lists about 190,000 clones; 87% were seen once. The sequenced sample consisted of PBMCs. These receptors came from a man aged 25 to 40 in good health and CMV-seronegative. The CDR3 runs from the conserved cysteine through the conserved F or W. Each record gives: J gene, clone size, D gene, V gene, CDR3 protein, CDR3 DNA. D genes are given only for firm matches. Size is omitted from some rows. Given values are once, few, many or a class for expanded clones.

TRBJ2-3 . TRBD2 TRBV11-2 CASSSLQRGGGNTQYF TGTGCCAGCAGCTCCCTCCAGCGGGGGGGCGGAAATACGCAGTATTTT
TRBJ2-3 once TRBD2 TRBV4-3 CASSQDRGGPDTQYF TGCGCCAGCAGCCAAGATCGGGGGGGCCCCGATACGCAGTATTTT
TRBJ1-1 . . TRBV29-1 CSALDTTVGSFF TGCAGCGCATTGGACACGACAGTTGGGTCTTTCTTT
TRBJ1-2 . TRBD1 TRBV28 CASSTGGTGVRIYGYTF TGTGCCAGCAGTACCGGGGGGACAGGGGTGAGGATCTATGGCTACACCTTC
TRBJ1-5 . TRBD1 TRBV4-2 CASSLKQGDNQPQHF TGTGCCAGCAGCCTGAAACAGGGGGACAATCAGCCCCAGCATTTT
TRBJ2-7 once TRBD1 TRBV7-9 CASSPRTGGSYEQYF TGTGCCAGCAGCCCCCGGACAGGGGGCAGCTACGAGCAGTACTTC
TRBJ2-5 . TRBD1 TRBV14 CASSRDRRAPQETQYF TGTGCCAGCAGCCGGGACAGGCGGGCCCCACAAGAGACCCAGTACTTC
TRBJ1-1 . . TRBV7-9 CASSLSGGDTEAFF TGTGCCAGCAGCTTATCCGGGGGGGACACTGAAGCTTTCTTT
TRBJ1-2 . TRBD1 TRBV6-4 CASSYVPGTDDGYTF TGTGCCAGCAGTTACGTTCCCGGGACAGATGATGGCTACACCTTC
TRBJ2-3 . TRBD1 TRBV5-1 CASSANRGWDSYTDTQYF TGCGCCAGCAGCGCCAACAGGGGGTGGGATTCCTACACAGATACGCAGTATTTT
TRBJ2-2 . TRBD1 TRBV5-1 CASSWGDRGKTGELFF TGCGCCAGCAGCTGGGGGGACAGGGGAAAGACCGGGGAGCTGTTTTTT
TRBJ2-2 once . TRBV11-3 CASSLSRTGELFF TGTGCCAGCAGCCTTAGCCGTACCGGGGAGCTGTTTTTT
TRBJ2-7 . TRBD2 TRBV7-9 CSSSLKLRLAGVAGEQYF TGTTCCAGCAGCTTAAAGTTGCGGCTAGCGGGAGTGGCAGGCGAGCAGTACTTC
TRBJ2-3 . TRBD2 TRBV4-3 CASSQDLRGDRTDTQYF TGCGCCAGCAGCCAAGATCTGCGGGGGGACCGCACAGATACGCAGTATTTT
TRBJ1-2 . . TRBV28 CASSFTLGAGGGYGYTF TGTGCCAGCAGTTTCACCCTCGGTGCGGGGGGGGGCTATGGCTACACCTTC
TRBJ2-1 . . TRBV6-6 CASRSGGPSYNEQFF TGTGCCAGCAGGTCCGGGGGACCTTCCTACAATGAGCAGTTCTTC
TRBJ2-6 . TRBD1 TRBV7-9 CSSSVFGQGIAGANVLTF TGTTCCAGCAGCGTATTTGGACAGGGGATAGCTGGGGCCAACGTCCTGACTTTC
TRBJ1-1 few TRBD1 TRBV19 CASRLGQGNTEAFF TGTGCCAGTAGGTTGGGACAGGGGAACACTGAAGCTTTCTTT
TRBJ2-2 once . TRBV5-4 CASSKSGGGYTGELFF TGTGCCAGCAGCAAAAGCGGCGGGGGCTACACCGGGGAGCTGTTTTTT
TRBJ1-1 . TRBD1 TRBV10-3 CAIKAGTESTEAFF TGTGCCATCAAGGCCGGGACAGAATCCACTGAAGCTTTCTTT
TRBJ1-1 . TRBD1 TRBV2 CASSAGTGNTEAFF TGTGCCAGCAGCGCCGGGACAGGAAACACTGAAGCTTTCTTT
TRBJ1-6 . . TRBV4-3 CASSQDTENSPLHF TGCGCCAGCAGCCAAGACACTGAGAATTCACCCCTCCACTTT
TRBJ2-4 . . TRBV29-1 CSVGRAEGAKNIQYF TGCAGCGTTGGGAGGGCCGAAGGAGCCAAAAACATTCAGTACTTC
TRBJ2-2 . TRBD1 TRBV15 CATSTLWTGEGTGELFF TGTGCCACCAGCACCCTTTGGACAGGGGAGGGGACCGGGGAGCTGTTTTTT
TRBJ1-5 . TRBD1 TRBV2 CASSRQGRNQPQHF TGTGCCAGCAGTCGACAGGGGAGGAATCAGCCCCAGCATTTT
TRBJ2-5 . TRBD1 TRBV19 CASSIGQGAETQYF TGTGCCAGTAGTATAGGACAGGGGGCAGAGACCCAGTACTTC
TRBJ1-2 once . TRBV27 CASSFYLPDYSFYGYTF TGTGCCAGCAGTTTTTATCTCCCAGATTATAGCTTCTATGGCTACACCTTC
TRBJ1-4 . . TRBV19 CASSIQGPGEKLFF TGTGCCAGTAGTATACAGGGTCCTGGTGAAAAACTGTTTTTT
TRBJ2-7 . TRBD1 TRBV6-1 CASSEYEDRGRYEQYF TGTGCCAGCAGTGAATATGAGGACAGGGGGCGCTACGAGCAGTACTTC
TRBJ1-2 few . TRBV27 CASSREAGDYGYTF TGTGCCAGCAGTCGTGAGGCGGGAGACTATGGCTACACCTTC
TRBJ1-4 . . TRBV7-9 CASSPLEGKLNEKLFF TGTGCCAGCAGCCCACTAGAGGGTAAACTTAATGAAAAACTGTTTTTT
TRBJ2-2 few . TRBV12-2 CASRSPEARPNTGELFF TGTGCAAGTCGCTCACCAGAGGCTAGACCGAACACCGGGGAGCTGTTTTTT
TRBJ2-7 . . TRBV7-9 CASSLALEAYEQYF TGTGCCAGCAGCTTAGCGCTTGAGGCCTACGAGCAGTACTTC
TRBJ1-3 . . TRBV11-2 CASSLERAGNTIYF TGTGCCAGCAGCTTAGAGAGAGCTGGAAACACCATATATTTT
TRBJ1-1 . . TRBV2 CAIVDRSMNTEAFF TGTGCCATCGTAGACAGGAGCATGAACACTGAAGCTTTCTTT
TRBJ1-6 . . TRBV5-4 CASSLDLNSPLHF TGTGCCAGCAGCTTGGATTTAAATTCACCCCTCCACTTT
TRBJ1-5 once . TRBV30 CAWSGGGHSNQPQHF TGTGCCTGGAGCGGGGGTGGGCATAGCAATCAGCCCCAGCATTTT
TRBJ2-7 . . TRBV28 CASRDSSSYEQYF TGTGCCAGCAGGGACTCCTCCTCCTACGAGCAGTACTTC
TRBJ2-1 . . TRBV6-1 CASSLSSYNEQFF TGTGCCAGCAGCCTTAGCTCCTACAATGAGCAGTTCTTC
TRBJ1-2 . TRBD1 TRBV10-3 CATGDSSTNYGYTF TGTGCCACCGGGGACAGCTCAACAAACTATGGCTACACCTTC
TRBJ2-3 . . TRBV6-1 CASRPPGANTDTQYF TGTGCCAGCAGACCTCCGGGAGCGAACACAGATACGCAGTATTTT
TRBJ2-7 . . TRBV28 CASSLPGHRTYEQYF TGTGCCAGCAGTCTACCGGGACATCGAACCTACGAGCAGTACTTC
TRBJ2-3 . . TRBV5-1 CASTEGQGPDTQYF TGCGCTTCAACGGAGGGCCAGGGCCCAGATACGCAGTATTTT
TRBJ2-1 . . TRBV7-9 CASSLVGRDRDIRNEQFF TGTGCCAGCAGCTTAGTCGGCAGGGACCGGGACATTCGGAATGAGCAGTTCTTC
TRBJ2-5 . TRBD1 TRBV11-3 CASSITGTGQETQYF TGTGCCAGCAGCATTACCGGGACAGGGCAAGAGACCCAGTACTTC
TRBJ2-1 once . TRBV11-2 CASSSARQDGHNEQFF TGTGCCAGCAGCTCAGCAAGACAGGACGGGCACAATGAGCAGTTCTTC
TRBJ1-3 . . TRBV5-1 CASGRATGNTIYF TGCGCCAGCGGCAGGGCCACTGGAAACACCATATATTTT
TRBJ2-7 . TRBD1 TRBV9 CASSVGQGPPYEQYF TGTGCCAGCAGCGTAGGACAGGGGCCTCCCTACGAGCAGTACTTC
TRBJ1-2 . TRBD1 TRBV28 CASGRPGTDVYGYTF TGTGCCAGCGGTCGCCCCGGGACAGACGTCTATGGCTACACCTTC
TRBJ2-3 . TRBD1 TRBV11-3 CASSLGQGRGGTDTQYF TGTGCCAGCAGCTTGGGACAGGGGAGGGGGGGCACAGATACGCAGTATTTT
TRBJ1-1 few . TRBV4-1 CASSQSGGIEAFF TGCGCCAGCAGCCAATCGGGGGGAATAGAAGCTTTCTTT
TRBJ2-7 . TRBD1 TRBV7-9 CASSLWTGGIYEQYF TGTGCCAGCAGCCTCTGGACAGGGGGGATTTACGAGCAGTACTTC
TRBJ2-3 . TRBD1 TRBV4-2 CASSQSTGSTDTQYF TGTGCCAGCAGCCAATCGACAGGGAGCACAGATACGCAGTATTTT
TRBJ2-7 . . TRBV7-9 CASSPGTHEQYF TGTGCCAGCAGCCCCGGGACACACGAGCAGTACTTC
TRBJ1-5 few . TRBV7-2 CASSLATGFSNQPQHF TGTGCCAGCAGCTTAGCTACAGGGTTTAGCAATCAGCCCCAGCATTTT
TRBJ2-7 few TRBD1 TRBV27 CASGPGTDRYEQYF TGTGCCAGCGGACCTGGGACAGATCGATACGAGCAGTACTTC